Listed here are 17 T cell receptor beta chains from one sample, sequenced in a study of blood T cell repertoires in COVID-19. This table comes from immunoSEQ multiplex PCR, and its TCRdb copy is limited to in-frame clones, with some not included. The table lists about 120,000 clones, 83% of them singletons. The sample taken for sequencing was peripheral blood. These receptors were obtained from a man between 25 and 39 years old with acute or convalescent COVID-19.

The CDR3 DNA reads TGCGCCAGCAGCCTCGTACCGAAGGCGGGAACCGGGGAGCTGTTTTTT. Its translation: CASSLVPKAGTGELFF. V gene TRBV4-3 combines with J gene TRBJ2-2; tentatively, D is TRBD2 (6 bases). Germline V gene data show CDR1 as LGHNA and CDR2 as YSLEER. The CDR3 covers 16 residues. The V end lost 4 bases, the J end lost 5 bases, and 17 bases lay between the germline ends.

CDR3 nucleotides: TGTGCCTGGAGTGTACTATACGAGCAGTACTTC. Its protein is CAWSVLYEQYF. The chain employs TRBV30 and TRBJ2-7; D remains ambiguous. Germline assignment: CDR1 GTSNPN and CDR2 SVGIG (reference sequence). Trimming left V 0 bases short and J 4 bases short, with 4 bases between. The CDR3 runs to 11 residues.

The CDR3 sequence: CASSRQGAYEQYF. The CDR3 DNA is TGTGCCAGTAGTCGGCAGGGGGCCTACGAGCAGTACTTC. The genes are TRBV19 and TRBJ2-7, with TRBD1 matching over 7 bases. CDR1 LNHDA and CDR2 SQIVND come from the germline V gene (reference sequence). J lost 2 bases, V lost 5 bases, and 3 bases had no gene match. This CDR3 spans 13 amino acids.

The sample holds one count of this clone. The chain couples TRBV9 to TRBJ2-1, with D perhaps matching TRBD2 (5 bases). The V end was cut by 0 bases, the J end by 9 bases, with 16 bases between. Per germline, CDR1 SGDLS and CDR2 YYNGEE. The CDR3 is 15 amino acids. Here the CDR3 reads CASSVDGGRATEQFF. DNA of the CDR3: TGTGCCAGCAGCGTAGATGGTGGGAGAGCGACTGAGCAGTTCTTC. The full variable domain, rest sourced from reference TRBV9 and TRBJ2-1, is DSGVTQTPKHLITATGQRVTLRCSPRSGDLSVYWYQQSLDQGLQFLIQYYNGEERAKGNILERFSAQQFPDLHSELNLSSLELGDSALYFCASSVDGGRATEQFFGPGTRLTVL.

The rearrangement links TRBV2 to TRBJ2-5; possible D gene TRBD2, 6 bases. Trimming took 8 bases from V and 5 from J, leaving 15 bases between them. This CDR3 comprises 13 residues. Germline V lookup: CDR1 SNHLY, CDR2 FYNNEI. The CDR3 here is CASAGLFMETQYF. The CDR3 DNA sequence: TGTGCCAGCGCGGGACTTTTTATGGAGACCCAGTACTTC.

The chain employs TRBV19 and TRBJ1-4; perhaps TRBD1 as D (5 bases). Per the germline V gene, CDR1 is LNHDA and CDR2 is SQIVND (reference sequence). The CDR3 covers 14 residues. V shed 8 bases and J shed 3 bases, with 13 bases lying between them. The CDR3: CASHLAGPNEKLFF. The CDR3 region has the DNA TGTGCCAGTCATCTTGCGGGGCCTAATGAAAAACTGTTTTTT. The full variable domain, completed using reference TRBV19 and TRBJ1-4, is DGGITQSPKYLFRKEGQNVTLSCEQNLNHDAMYWYRQDPGQGLRLIYYSQIVNDFQKGDIAEGYSVSREKKESFPLTVTSAQKNPTAFYLCASHLAGPNEKLFFGSGTQLSVL.

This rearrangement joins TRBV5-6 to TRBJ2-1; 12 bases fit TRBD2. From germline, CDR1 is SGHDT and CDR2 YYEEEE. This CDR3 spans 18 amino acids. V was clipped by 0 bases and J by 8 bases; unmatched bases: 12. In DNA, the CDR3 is TGTGCCAGCAGCTTGGCCTTGGCTAGCGGGAGGGTAGGGTATGAGCAGTTCTTC. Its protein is CASSLALASGRVGYEQFF.

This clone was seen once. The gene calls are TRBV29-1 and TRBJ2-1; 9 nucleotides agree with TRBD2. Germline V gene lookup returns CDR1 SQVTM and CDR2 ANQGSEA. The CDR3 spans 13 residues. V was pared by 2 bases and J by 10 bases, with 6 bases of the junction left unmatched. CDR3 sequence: CSVESLAGLEQFF. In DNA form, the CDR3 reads TGCAGCGTTGAAAGCCTAGCGGGGCTGGAGCAGTTCTTC.

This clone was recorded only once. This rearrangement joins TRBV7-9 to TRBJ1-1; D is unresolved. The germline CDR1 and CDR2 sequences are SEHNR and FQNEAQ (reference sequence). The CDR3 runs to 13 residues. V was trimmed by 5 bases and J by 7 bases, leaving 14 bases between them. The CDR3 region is CASSTRGGSEAFF. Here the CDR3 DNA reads TGTGCCAGCAGCACCCGGGGAGGAAGTGAAGCTTTCTTT. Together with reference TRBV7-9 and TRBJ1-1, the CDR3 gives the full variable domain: DTGVSQNPRHKITKRGQNVTFRCDPISEHNRLYWYRQTLGQGPEFLTYFQNEAQLEKSRLLSDRFSAERPKGSFSTLEIQRTEQGDSAMYLCASSTRGGSEAFFGQGTRLTVV.

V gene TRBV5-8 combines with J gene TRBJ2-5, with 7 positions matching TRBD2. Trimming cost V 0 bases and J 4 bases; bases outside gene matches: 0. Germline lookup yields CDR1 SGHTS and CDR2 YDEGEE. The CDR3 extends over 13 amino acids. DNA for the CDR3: TGTGCCAGCAGCTTGGCGGGGGGAGAGACCCAGTACTTC. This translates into CASSLAGGETQYF.

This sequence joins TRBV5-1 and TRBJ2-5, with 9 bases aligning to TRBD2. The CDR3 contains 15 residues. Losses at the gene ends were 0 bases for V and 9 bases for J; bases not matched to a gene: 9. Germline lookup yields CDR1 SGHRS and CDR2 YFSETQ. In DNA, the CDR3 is TGCGCCAGCAGCTTGGATAGCGGGAGTACGGTTTCCCAGTACTTC. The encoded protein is CASSLDSGSTVSQYF. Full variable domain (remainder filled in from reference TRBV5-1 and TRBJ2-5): KAGVTQTPRYLIKTRGQQVTLSCSPISGHRSVSWYQQTPGQGLQFLFEYFSETQRNKGNFPGRFSGRQFSNSRSEMNVSTLELGDSALYLCASSLDSGSTVSQYFGPGTRLLVL.

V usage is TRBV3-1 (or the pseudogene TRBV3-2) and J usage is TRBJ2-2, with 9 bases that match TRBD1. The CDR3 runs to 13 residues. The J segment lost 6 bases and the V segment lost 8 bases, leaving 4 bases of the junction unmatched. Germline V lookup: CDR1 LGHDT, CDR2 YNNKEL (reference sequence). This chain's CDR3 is CASRTGGAGELFF. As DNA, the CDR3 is TGTGCCAGCCGCACAGGGGGCGCCGGGGAGCTGTTTTTT.

CDR3 loop: CASSPDRVYGYTF. CDR3 nucleotides: TGTGCCAGCTCACCGGACAGGGTATATGGCTACACCTTC. V usage is TRBV18 and J usage is TRBJ1-2, with 8 bases matching TRBD1. This CDR3 has 13 residues. Germline loops: CDR1 KGHSH, CDR2 LQKENI. The ends lost 3 bases at V and 5 bases at J; junction bases unmatched: 2.

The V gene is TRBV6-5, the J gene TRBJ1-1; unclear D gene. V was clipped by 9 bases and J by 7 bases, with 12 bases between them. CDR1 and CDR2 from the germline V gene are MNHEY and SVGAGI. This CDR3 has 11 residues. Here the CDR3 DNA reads TGTGCCAGTTTGGCGGGGTTTGAAGCTTTCTTT. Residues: CASLAGFEAFF.

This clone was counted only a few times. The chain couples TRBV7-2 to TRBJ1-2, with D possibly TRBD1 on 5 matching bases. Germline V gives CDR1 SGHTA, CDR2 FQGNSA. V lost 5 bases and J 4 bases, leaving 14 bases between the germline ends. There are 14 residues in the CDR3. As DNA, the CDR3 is TGTGCCAGCAGCCAATCGTGGGGCTCCTATGGCTACACCTTC. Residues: CASSQSWGSYGYTF. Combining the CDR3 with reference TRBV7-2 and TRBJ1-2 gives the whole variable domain GAGVSQSPSNKVTEKGKDVELRCDPISGHTALYWYRQSLGQGLEFLIYFQGNSAPDKSGLPSDRFSAERTGGSVSTLTIQRTQQEDSAVYLCASSQSWGSYGYTFGSGTRLTVV.

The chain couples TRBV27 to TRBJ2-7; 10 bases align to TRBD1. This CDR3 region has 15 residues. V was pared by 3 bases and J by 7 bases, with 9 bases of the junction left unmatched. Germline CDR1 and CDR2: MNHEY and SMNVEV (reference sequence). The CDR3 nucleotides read TGTGCCAGCAGTTTCAAACCGACAGGGGGCGGTGAGCAGTACTTC. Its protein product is CASSFKPTGGGEQYF.

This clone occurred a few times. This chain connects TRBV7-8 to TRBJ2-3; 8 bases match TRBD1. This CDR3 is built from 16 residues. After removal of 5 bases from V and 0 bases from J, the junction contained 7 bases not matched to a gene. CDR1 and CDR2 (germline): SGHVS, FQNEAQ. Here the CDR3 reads CASSSDRGPSTDTQYF. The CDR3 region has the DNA TGTGCCAGCAGCAGCGACAGGGGCCCCAGCACAGATACGCAGTATTTT.